Listed below are T cell receptor beta chains from one sample, sequenced in a study of patients and donors after allogeneic stem cell transplantation. MiXCR was run by TCRdb on the RT-PCR reads, yielding one entry per CDR3 protein. Of hundreds of thousands of distinct CDR3 sequences listed, roughly 17% were seen once; the top ten hold just over 7%. The sequencing input was blood, either unsorted or a sorted T cell fraction (not recorded which). The receptors shown here come from a human donor who was either an allogeneic HSCT recipient or a stem cell or donor lymphocyte infusion donor (not recorded which). It is not recorded whose cells these are; they may come from a transplant donor. The CDR3 runs from the conserved cysteine through the conserved F or W. The order of the fields is clone size, V gene, CDR3 length, D gene, J gene, CDR3 DNA, CDR3 protein. D genes are given only for firm matches. Clone sizes are given selectively: once, few, many, or a class where the clone is expanded.

size: NA
V: TRBV6-1
length: 15
D: NA
J: TRBJ1-2
DNA: TGTGCCAGCACCCTATCCAACAGGGCAGTCTATGGCTACACCTTC
CDR3: CASTLSNRAVYGYTF

size: NA
V: TRBV20-1
length: 14
D: TRBD1
J: TRBJ1-5
DNA: TGCAGTGCTAAAGTCCCGACAGGGTCGCAGCCCCAGCATTTT
CDR3: CSAKVPTGSQPQHF

size: NA
V: TRBV5-1
length: 14
D: TRBD2
J: TRBJ2-3
DNA: TGCGCCAGCAGCCGGGAGGGGGTCACAGATACGCAGTATTTT
CDR3: CASSREGVTDTQYF

size: many
V: TRBV9
length: 14
D: NA
J: TRBJ2-1
DNA: TGTGCCAGCAGCCCCGGCGGTCTAGCCAGTGAGCAGTTCTTC
CDR3: CASSPGGLASEQFF

size: NA
V: TRBV7-2
length: 13
D: NA
J: TRBJ1-2
DNA: TGTGCCAGCAGCTTACACGGGCCCCCAGGCTACACCTTC
CDR3: CASSLHGPPGYTF

size: NA
V: TRBV5-4
length: 16
D: TRBD2
J: TRBJ2-3
DNA: TGTGCCAGCAGCTTGGGGAGCGGGAGGGCCTCAGATACGCAGTATTTT
CDR3: CASSLGSGRASDTQYF

size: few
V: TRBV4-1
length: 13
D: NA
J: TRBJ2-7
DNA: TGCGCCAGCAGCCAAGGGGACTTATACGAGCAGTACTTC
CDR3: CASSQGDLYEQYF

size: NA
V: TRBV7-6
length: 15
D: TRBD1
J: TRBJ2-7
DNA: TGTGCCAGCAGCTTAAATGGCGGACAGGGGGCACGGCAGTACTTC
CDR3: CASSLNGGQGARQYF

size: NA
V: TRBV7-9
length: 15
D: NA
J: TRBJ2-2
DNA: TGTGCCAGCAGCCATGTTACTAAGGGTGACGGGGAGCTGTTTTTT
CDR3: CASSHVTKGDGELFF

size: few
V: TRBV12-3/TRBV12-4
length: 14
D: NA
J: TRBJ2-7
DNA: TGTGCCAGCAGTTTAAGGGCAGGGGGGTACGAGCAGTACTTC
CDR3: CASSLRAGGYEQYF

size: NA
V: TRBV20-1
length: 16
D: TRBD1
J: TRBJ2-7
DNA: TGCAGTGCTAGAGCCCCCCCCGGGACAGGGAATCACGAGCAGTACTTC
CDR3: CSARAPPGTGNHEQYF

size: few
V: TRBV7-9
length: 13
D: NA
J: TRBJ2-7
DNA: TGTGCCAGCAGGTACTTGGCCGGCAACGAGCAGTACTTC
CDR3: CASRYLAGNEQYF

size: NA
V: TRBV7-9
length: 14
D: NA
J: TRBJ1-1
DNA: TGTGCCAGCAGCCCTCGGACGGATAACACTGAAGCTTTCTTT
CDR3: CASSPRTDNTEAFF

size: NA
V: TRBV7-9
length: 14
D: NA
J: TRBJ2-5
DNA: TGTGCCAGCAGGCTGGGACAAAACCAAGAGACCCAGTACTTC
CDR3: CASRLGQNQETQYF

size: many
V: TRBV12-3/TRBV12-4
length: 12
D: NA
J: TRBJ2-5
DNA: TGTGCCAGCAGACGCCAAGACGGGACCCAGTACTTC
CDR3: CASRRQDGTQYF

size: NA
V: TRBV7-8
length: 15
D: NA
J: TRBJ1-6
DNA: TGTGCCAGCAGCGGGGCAAGCAAGGAGGGGTCACCCCTCCACTTT
CDR3: CASSGASKEGSPLHF

size: NA
V: TRBV11-2
length: 11
D: NA
J: TRBJ1-6
DNA: TGTGCCAGCACGGCTTATTCACCCCTCCACTTT
CDR3: CASTAYSPLHF

size: NA
V: TRBV2
length: 13
D: NA
J: TRBJ1-4
DNA: TGTGCCAGCAGCCCCGGACCTCCAGCAGGTCAGTTTTTT
CDR3: CASSPGPPAGQFF

size: many
V: TRBV5-1
length: 15
D: TRBD1
J: TRBJ2-7
DNA: TGCGCCAGCAGCCCAGGGGACAGGGTCTCCTACGAGCAGTACTTC
CDR3: CASSPGDRVSYEQYF

size: NA
V: TRBV7-8
length: 19
D: NA
J: TRBJ2-3
DNA: TGTGCCAGCAGCTTACGGGAAGGCCCGGGACTGTACAGCACAGATACGCAGTATTTT
CDR3: CASSLREGPGLYSTDTQYF

size: NA
V: TRBV27
length: 13
D: NA
J: TRBJ2-2
DNA: TGTGCCAGCAAAACAGGGATCGGCGGCGGGCTGTTTTTT
CDR3: CASKTGIGGGLFF

size: NA
V: TRBV5-1
length: 15
D: NA
J: TRBJ2-5
DNA: TGCGCCAGCAGCGCTGGGGCTCAGTACCAAGAGACCCAGTACTTC
CDR3: CASSAGAQYQETQYF

size: NA
V: TRBV5-1
length: 17
D: NA
J: TRBJ1-4
DNA: TGCGCCAGCAGCTCTTCCATAGGGCGAAGAGCTAATGAAAAACTGTTTTTT
CDR3: CASSSSIGRRANEKLFF

size: NA
V: TRBV7-3
length: 15
D: NA
J: TRBJ1-1
DNA: TGTGCCAGCAGCCAAGGGGGGGCCCATGGCACTGAAGCTTTCTTT
CDR3: CASSQGGAHGTEAFF

size: NA
V: TRBV27
length: 18
D: TRBD1
J: TRBJ2-7
DNA: TGTGCCAGCAGTTTACTCCCCGGGACAGCAACCTTATCCTACGAGCAGTACTTC
CDR3: CASSLLPGTATLSYEQYF

size: many
V: TRBV7-2
length: 17
D: NA
J: TRBJ2-7
DNA: TGTGCCAGCAGCTTAAGGGGGTACGCCCCCGGGGTGAACGAGCAGTACTTC
CDR3: CASSLRGYAPGVNEQYF

size: few
V: TRBV2
length: 13
D: NA
J: TRBJ2-7
DNA: TGTGCCAGCAGTGACATGGGGGGCTACGAGCAGTACTTC
CDR3: CASSDMGGYEQYF

size: NA
V: TRBV5-6
length: 12
D: NA
J: TRBJ2-3
DNA: TGTGCCAGCAGCTTTGGGCAGGGCCAAGGGGATTTT
CDR3: CASSFGQGQGDF

size: many
V: TRBV3-1
length: 16
D: TRBD2
J: TRBJ2-7
DNA: TGTGCCAGCAGCCGAGGGACTAGCGGGAATTCCTACGAGCAGTACTTC
CDR3: CASSRGTSGNSYEQYF

size: few
V: TRBV6-2/TRBV6-3
length: 15
D: TRBD2
J: TRBJ2-5
DNA: TGTGCCAGCAGTTACTGGGGGGGGGACCAAGAGACCCAGTACTTC
CDR3: CASSYWGGDQETQYF

size: few
V: TRBV24-1
length: 19
D: TRBD2
J: TRBJ2-1
DNA: TGTGCCACCAGTGACCGCGGACGGGAACTAGCGGGAGGGCTGAATGAGCAGTTCTTC
CDR3: CATSDRGRELAGGLNEQFF

size: few
V: TRBV28
length: 13
D: TRBD2
J: TRBJ2-7
DNA: TGTGCCAGCAGTCCCCGGACTAGCGACGAGCAGTACTTC
CDR3: CASSPRTSDEQYF

size: NA
V: TRBV5-4
length: 16
D: NA
J: TRBJ2-2
DNA: TGTGCCAGCAGCCCTACGACTAGTGGGAACACCGGGGAGCTGTTTTTT
CDR3: CASSPTTSGNTGELFF

size: few
V: TRBV20-1
length: 16
D: TRBD1
J: TRBJ2-7
DNA: TGCAGTGCTAGTGGGACCACGGGACAGACTCCCTACGAGCAGTACTTC
CDR3: CSASGTTGQTPYEQYF

size: few
V: TRBV12-5
length: 16
D: TRBD1
J: TRBJ2-2
DNA: TGTGCTAGTGGTTTAGGGACAGGGGCGAGCACCGGGGAGCTGTTTTTT
CDR3: CASGLGTGASTGELFF

size: NA
V: TRBV20-1
length: 14
D: TRBD1
J: TRBJ2-7
DNA: TGCAGTGCGGATGGGACAGGGAGCTCCTACGAGCAGTACTTC
CDR3: CSADGTGSSYEQYF

size: NA
V: TRBV15
length: 13
D: NA
J: TRBJ2-5
DNA: TGTGCCACCTCCTCGGCTAACCAAGAGACCCAGTACTTC
CDR3: CATSSANQETQYF

size: few
V: TRBV12-3/TRBV12-4
length: 14
D: NA
J: TRBJ1-1
DNA: TGTGCCAGCAGTTTATCCGGGACACGTGTGCGAGCTTTCTTT
CDR3: CASSLSGTRVRAFF

size: NA
V: TRBV7-9
length: 15
D: TRBD1
J: TRBJ2-7
DNA: TGTGCCAGCAGCTCCCGGGACAGCCACCGGTACGAGCAGTACTTC
CDR3: CASSSRDSHRYEQYF

size: NA
V: TRBV14
length: 11
D: NA
J: TRBJ1-6
DNA: TGTGCCAGCGGGAAGAATTCACCCCTCCACTTT
CDR3: CASGKNSPLHF

size: few
V: TRBV5-1
length: 13
D: NA
J: TRBJ1-2
DNA: TGCGCCAGCGTCTTCGGCAGGGGTAACGGCTACACCTTC
CDR3: CASVFGRGNGYTF

size: NA
V: TRBV20-1
length: 15
D: NA
J: TRBJ1-1
DNA: TGCAGTGCTAGAGGGGGGTTGAGGGGGGACACTGAAGCTTTCTTT
CDR3: CSARGGLRGDTEAFF

size: few
V: TRBV5-6
length: 17
D: TRBD1
J: TRBJ2-1
DNA: TGTGCCAGCAGCCAGCTAGGGGGACAGGGACCCCAGGATGAGCAGTTCTTC
CDR3: CASSQLGGQGPQDEQFF

size: NA
V: TRBV6-2/TRBV6-3
length: 21
D: NA
J: TRBJ1-3
DNA: TGTGCCAGCAGTTACTATACTATGGGACATAAGGTCCGAAACTCTGGAAACACCATATATTTT
CDR3: CASSYYTMGHKVRNSGNTIYF

size: many
V: TRBV9
length: 16
D: TRBD2
J: TRBJ2-2
DNA: TGTGCCAGCAGCGTAGCTAGCGGGACATTCACCGGGGAGCTGTTTTTT
CDR3: CASSVASGTFTGELFF

size: NA
V: TRBV6-1
length: 15
D: TRBD1
J: TRBJ2-5
DNA: TGTGCCAGCACCTCCGGGACAGGGTACCAAGAGACCCAGTACTTC
CDR3: CASTSGTGYQETQYF

size: many
V: TRBV12-3/TRBV12-4
length: 18
D: NA
J: TRBJ1-1
DNA: TGTGCCAGCAGTTTAGAGTTCGGGTCAGACTTCTTTAACACTGAAGCTTTCTTT
CDR3: CASSLEFGSDFFNTEAFF

size: NA
V: TRBV7-6
length: 15
D: TRBD2
J: TRBJ2-3
DNA: TGTGCCAGCAGTCCTAGCGGGGGGCAGCCAGATACGCAGTATTTT
CDR3: CASSPSGGQPDTQYF

size: many
V: TRBV12-3/TRBV12-4
length: 13
D: NA
J: TRBJ2-5
DNA: TGTGCCAGCAGTCCGCGGGGTATCAAGACCCAGTACTTC
CDR3: CASSPRGIKTQYF

size: NA
V: TRBV24-1
length: 16
D: TRBD1
J: TRBJ2-1
DNA: TGTGCCACCAGTGATTTGGGACAGGGGGCAGGAAATGAGCAGTTCTTC
CDR3: CATSDLGQGAGNEQFF